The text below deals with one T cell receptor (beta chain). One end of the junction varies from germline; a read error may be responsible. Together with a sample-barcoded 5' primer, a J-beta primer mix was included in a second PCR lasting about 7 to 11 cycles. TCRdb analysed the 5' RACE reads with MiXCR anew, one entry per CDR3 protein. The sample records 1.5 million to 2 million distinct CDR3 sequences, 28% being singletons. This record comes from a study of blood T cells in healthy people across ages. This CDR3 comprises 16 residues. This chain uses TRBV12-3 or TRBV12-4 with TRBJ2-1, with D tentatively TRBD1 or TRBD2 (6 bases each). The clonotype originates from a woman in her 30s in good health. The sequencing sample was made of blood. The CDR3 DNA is TGTGCCAGCAGTTACCCGTATGTTGTCGGGGGCAATGAGCGGTTCTTC. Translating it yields CASSYPYVVGGNERFF.